This T cell receptor beta chain was profiled in a study of Tregs in tolerant kidney transplant recipients. Regarding the study as a whole: Biological reproducibility was not directly addressed in this study. The most relevant donor-specific Treg TCRbeta repertoire apparently came from expansion with activated donor B cells. Tolerant patients' donor-specific Tregs expanded beyond overall Tregs, suggesting antigen-driven growth.

V gave up 7 bases and J gave up 3 bases; unmatched junction bases: 5. CDR3 length: 13 amino acids. Germline V lookup: CDR1 SNHLY, CDR2 FYNNEI. Points on this clone: What it recognizes is unknown. Sequencing ends 3 residues short of the CDR3 end; the germline J gene provides the rest.

Mixed chimerism was transient after nonmyeloablative marrow transplants from related graft donors. CD4+CD25+CD127- Tregs, CD4+CD25- non-Tregs, CD4 and CD8 cells were sorted. Clones were sequenced by immunoSEQ multiplex PCR, and TCRdb holds only the in-frame ones, with some missing. There are about 14,000 clones in the sample, with roughly 29% held by the top ten. The gene calls are TRBV2 and TRBJ2-7; 8 nucleotides line up with TRBD1. The sequences come from CD8+ T cells from blood (PBMCs), collected 6 months after the transplant. This sequence originates from a human patient who received a combined kidney and bone marrow transplant. Some T cells may be transferred from the graft donor. The CDR3 reads CASIIGQGYEQYF. Incomplete CDR3 DNA: TGTGCCAGCATAATCGGACAGGGCTACGAG. The whole variable domain, remainder taken from reference TRBV2 and TRBJ2-7, is EPEVTQTPSHQVTQMGQEVILRCVPISNHLYFYWYRQILGQKVEFLVSFYNNEISEKSEIFDDQFSVERPDGSNFTLKIRSTKLEDSAMYFCASIIGQGYEQYFGPGTRLTVT.